This is a list of T cell receptor beta chains from one sample in a study of blood T cell repertoires in COVID-19. The repertoire was sequenced with immunoSEQ multiplex PCR; TCRdb's copy has only in-frame clones and lacks some. The top ten clones hold about 1.2% of a sample with approximately 150,000 clones, 87% of them seen once. The sequencing sample was made of PBMCs or T cells enriched from blood (not recorded which). All receptors come from a human donor with acute COVID-19. The donor label of this sample is uncertain. CDR3s include the opening cysteine and the closing phenylalanine or tryptophan. Each record gives: CDR3 protein, CDR3 DNA, clone size, V gene, D gene, J gene. D genes are given only for firm matches. Clone size is shown for a subset of rows, as once, few, many or a class of expanded clone.

CDR3 protein: CASTPGQGRYGYTF
CDR3 DNA: TGTGCCAGCACTCCGGGACAGGGTCGGTATGGCTACACCTTC
clone size: once
V gene: TRBV9
D gene: TRBD1
J gene: TRBJ1-2

CDR3 protein: CASSIGTGGNQPQHF
CDR3 DNA: TGTGCCAGTAGTATAGGGACAGGGGGGAATCAGCCCCAGCATTTT
clone size: .
V gene: TRBV19
D gene: TRBD1
J gene: TRBJ1-5

CDR3 protein: CASSQTSGGATDTQYF
CDR3 DNA: TGTGCCAGCAGCCAGACTAGCGGGGGGGCGACAGATACGCAGTATTTT
clone size: .
V gene: TRBV3-1/TRBV3-2
D gene: TRBD2
J gene: TRBJ2-3

CDR3 protein: CASSEEAGGRGETQYF
CDR3 DNA: TGTGCCAGCAGTGAAGAAGCGGGGGGGCGAGGTGAGACCCAGTACTTC
clone size: .
V gene: TRBV6-1
D gene: TRBD2
J gene: TRBJ2-5

CDR3 protein: CAWTRQGVLNEQYF
CDR3 DNA: TGTGCCTGGACCCGACAGGGGGTTCTCAACGAGCAGTACTTC
clone size: .
V gene: TRBV30
D gene: TRBD1
J gene: TRBJ2-7

CDR3 protein: CASRFLGAAGVKLFF
CDR3 DNA: TGTGCCAGCAGATTTTTAGGGGCAGCAGGGGTAAAACTGTTTTTT
clone size: .
V gene: TRBV27
D gene: .
J gene: TRBJ1-4

CDR3 protein: CASSQDRRPPVPPQHF
CDR3 DNA: TGTGCCAGCAGCCAAGATAGGCGGCCACCAGTTCCGCCCCAGCATTTT
clone size: .
V gene: TRBV3-1/TRBV3-2
D gene: .
J gene: TRBJ1-5

CDR3 protein: CASSQVGSDEAFF
CDR3 DNA: TGTGCCAGCAGCCAAGTCGGGTCAGACGAAGCTTTCTTT
clone size: .
V gene: TRBV3-1/TRBV3-2
D gene: .
J gene: TRBJ1-1

CDR3 protein: CASSTRGSGELFF
CDR3 DNA: TGTGCCAGCAGCACTCGGGGGTCCGGGGAGCTGTTTTTT
clone size: .
V gene: TRBV3-1/TRBV3-2
D gene: .
J gene: TRBJ2-2

CDR3 protein: CASSQMGGTSYEQYF
CDR3 DNA: TGTGCCAGCAGCCAAATGGGGGGGACCTCCTACGAGCAGTACTTC
clone size: .
V gene: TRBV14
D gene: TRBD2
J gene: TRBJ2-7

CDR3 protein: CSTRQGSNTEAFF
CDR3 DNA: TGCAGCACCCGACAGGGGTCGAACACTGAAGCTTTCTTT
clone size: .
V gene: TRBV29-1
D gene: TRBD1
J gene: TRBJ1-1

CDR3 protein: CAWSGEGNEKLFF
CDR3 DNA: TGTGCCTGGAGCGGGGAAGGAAATGAAAAACTGTTTTTT
clone size: .
V gene: TRBV30
D gene: .
J gene: TRBJ1-4

CDR3 protein: CASSSNTANTEAFF
CDR3 DNA: TGCGCCAGCAGCTCGAATACAGCTAACACTGAAGCTTTCTTT
clone size: .
V gene: TRBV5-1
D gene: .
J gene: TRBJ1-1

CDR3 protein: CASSLETGKETQYF
CDR3 DNA: TGCGCCAGCAGCTTGGAGACTGGAAAAGAGACCCAGTACTTC
clone size: .
V gene: TRBV5-1
D gene: .
J gene: TRBJ2-5

CDR3 protein: CASSSYRRDRMNTEAFF
CDR3 DNA: TGTGCCAGCAGCTCATATCGGCGGGACAGAATGAACACTGAAGCTTTCTTT
clone size: .
V gene: TRBV11-2
D gene: TRBD1
J gene: TRBJ1-1

CDR3 protein: CASSIGTGPYEQYF
CDR3 DNA: TGTGCCAGTAGTATAGGGACAGGCCCCTACGAGCAGTACTTC
clone size: .
V gene: TRBV19
D gene: TRBD1
J gene: TRBJ2-7

CDR3 protein: CASSLDRYNEKLFF
CDR3 DNA: TGTGCCAGCAGCTTGGACAGATACAATGAAAAACTGTTTTTT
clone size: once
V gene: TRBV7-9
D gene: .
J gene: TRBJ1-4

CDR3 protein: CASSRDRGRGQPQHF
CDR3 DNA: TGCGCCAGCAGCCGGGACAGGGGGCGAGGTCAGCCCCAGCATTTT
clone size: few
V gene: TRBV4-3
D gene: TRBD1
J gene: TRBJ1-5

CDR3 protein: CSVGETGTHYGYTF
CDR3 DNA: TGCAGCGTTGGGGAGACAGGGACTCACTATGGCTACACCTTC
clone size: .
V gene: TRBV29-1
D gene: TRBD1
J gene: TRBJ1-2

CDR3 protein: CASSLTPGQANEQFF
CDR3 DNA: TGTGCCAGCAGCTTAACCCCGGGACAGGCCAATGAGCAGTTCTTC
clone size: .
V gene: TRBV11-2
D gene: TRBD1
J gene: TRBJ2-1

CDR3 protein: CASSVSSGQGGGYTF
CDR3 DNA: TGCGCCAGCAGCGTCAGCTCCGGACAGGGCGGCGGCTACACCTTC
clone size: .
V gene: TRBV5-1
D gene: TRBD1
J gene: TRBJ1-2

CDR3 protein: CASSLDRAEQYF
CDR3 DNA: TGCGCCAGCAGCTTGGACAGGGCCGAGCAGTACTTC
clone size: .
V gene: TRBV5-1
D gene: .
J gene: TRBJ2-7

CDR3 protein: CASSQALVKQGAADYGYTF
CDR3 DNA: TGTGCCAGCAGCCAAGCACTCGTAAAACAGGGGGCGGCGGACTATGGCTACACCTTC
clone size: .
V gene: TRBV4-2
D gene: TRBD1
J gene: TRBJ1-2

CDR3 protein: CASSLGQMNTEAFF
CDR3 DNA: TGTGCCAGCAGCTTAGGACAGATGAACACTGAAGCTTTCTTT
clone size: once
V gene: TRBV7-2
D gene: .
J gene: TRBJ1-1

CDR3 protein: CASSVGQGRSYEQYF
CDR3 DNA: TGTGCCAGCAGCGTAGGGCAGGGTAGGTCCTACGAGCAGTACTTC
clone size: .
V gene: TRBV9
D gene: .
J gene: TRBJ2-7

CDR3 protein: CASTQQGARKYGYTF
CDR3 DNA: TGTGCCAGTACCCAACAGGGGGCTAGAAAATATGGCTACACCTTC
clone size: .
V gene: TRBV19
D gene: TRBD1
J gene: TRBJ1-2